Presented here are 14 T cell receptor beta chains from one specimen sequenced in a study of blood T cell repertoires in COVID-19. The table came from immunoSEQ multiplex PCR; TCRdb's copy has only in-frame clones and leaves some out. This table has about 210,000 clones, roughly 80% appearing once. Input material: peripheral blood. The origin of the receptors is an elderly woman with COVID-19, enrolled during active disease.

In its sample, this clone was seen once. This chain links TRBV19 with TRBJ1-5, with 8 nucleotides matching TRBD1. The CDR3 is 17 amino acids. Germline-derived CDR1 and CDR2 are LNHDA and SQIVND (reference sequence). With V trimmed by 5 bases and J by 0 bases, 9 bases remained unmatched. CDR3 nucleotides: TGTGCCAGTAGTGACAGGGGTAAGCGGAATAGCAATCAGCCCCAGCATTTT. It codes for CASSDRGKRNSNQPQHF.

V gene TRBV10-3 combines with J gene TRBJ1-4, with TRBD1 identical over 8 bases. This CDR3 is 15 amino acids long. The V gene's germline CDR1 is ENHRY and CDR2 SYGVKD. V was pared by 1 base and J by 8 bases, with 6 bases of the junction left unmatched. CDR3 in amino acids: CAISEFGQGGEKLFF. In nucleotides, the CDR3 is TGTGCCATCAGTGAGTTCGGACAGGGAGGCGAAAAACTGTTTTTT.

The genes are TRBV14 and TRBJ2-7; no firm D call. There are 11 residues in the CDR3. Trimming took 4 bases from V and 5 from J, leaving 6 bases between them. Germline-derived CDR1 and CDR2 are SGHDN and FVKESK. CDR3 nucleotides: TGTGCCAGCAGCCCATTTCACGAGCAGTACGTC. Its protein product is CASSPFHEQYV.

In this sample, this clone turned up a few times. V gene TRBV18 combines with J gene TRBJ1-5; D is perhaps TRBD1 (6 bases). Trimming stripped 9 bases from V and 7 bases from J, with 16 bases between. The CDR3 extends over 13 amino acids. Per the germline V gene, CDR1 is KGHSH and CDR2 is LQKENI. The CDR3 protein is CASQQGPGQPQHF. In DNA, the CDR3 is TGTGCCAGTCAACAGGGCCCTGGGCAGCCCCAGCATTTT.

The CDR3 DNA follows: TGTGCCAGCAGTGAATGGGCCAGCATACTTACCTACGAGCAGTACTTC. It yields the protein CASSEWASILTYEQYF. The rearrangement links TRBV6-1 to TRBJ2-7; D uncertain. The CDR3 length is 16 residues. The germline V and J ends were trimmed by 2 bases and 2 bases, with 16 bases remaining between them. The germline V gene encodes CDR1 MNHNS and CDR2 SASEGT.

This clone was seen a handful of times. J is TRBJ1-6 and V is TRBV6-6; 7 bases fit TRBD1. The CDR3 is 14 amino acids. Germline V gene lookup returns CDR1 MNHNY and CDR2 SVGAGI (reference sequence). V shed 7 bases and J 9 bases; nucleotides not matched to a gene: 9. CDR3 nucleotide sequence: TGTGCCAGCAATCTAGGACAGGAGGCTTCACCCCTCCACTTT. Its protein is CASNLGQEASPLHF.

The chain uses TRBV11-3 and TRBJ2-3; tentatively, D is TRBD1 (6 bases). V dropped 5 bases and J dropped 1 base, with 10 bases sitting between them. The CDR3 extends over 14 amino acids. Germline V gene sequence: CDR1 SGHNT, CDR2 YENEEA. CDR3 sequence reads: CASSPDSRTDTQYF. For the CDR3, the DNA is TGTGCCAGCAGCCCGGACAGCCGCACAGATACGCAGTATTTT.

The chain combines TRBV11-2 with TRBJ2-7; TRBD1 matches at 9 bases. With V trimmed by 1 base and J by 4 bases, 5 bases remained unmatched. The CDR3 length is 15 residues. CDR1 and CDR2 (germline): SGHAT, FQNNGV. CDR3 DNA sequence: TGTGCCAGCAGCTTAGCCGACAGGGGGATATACGAGCAGTACTTC. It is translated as CASSLADRGIYEQYF.

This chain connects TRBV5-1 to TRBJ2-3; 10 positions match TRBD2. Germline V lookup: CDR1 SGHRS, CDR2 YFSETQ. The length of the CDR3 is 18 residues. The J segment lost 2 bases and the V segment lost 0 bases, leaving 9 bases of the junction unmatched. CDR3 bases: TGCGCCAGCAGCTTGGCTCGGACTAGCGGAGAACTCACAGATACGCAGTATTTT. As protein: CASSLARTSGELTDTQYF. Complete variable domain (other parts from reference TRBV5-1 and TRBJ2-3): KAGVTQTPRYLIKTRGQQVTLSCSPISGHRSVSWYQQTPGQGLQFLFEYFSETQRNKGNFPGRFSGRQFSNSRSEMNVSTLELGDSALYLCASSLARTSGELTDTQYFGPGTRLTVL.

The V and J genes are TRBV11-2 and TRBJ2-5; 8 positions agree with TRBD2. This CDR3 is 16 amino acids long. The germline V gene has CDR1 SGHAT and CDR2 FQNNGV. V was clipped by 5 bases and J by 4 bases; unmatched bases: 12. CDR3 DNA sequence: TGTGCCAGCAGCCTCTGGAACGGGGGGGCCCGAGAGACCCAGTACTTC. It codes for CASSLWNGGARETQYF.

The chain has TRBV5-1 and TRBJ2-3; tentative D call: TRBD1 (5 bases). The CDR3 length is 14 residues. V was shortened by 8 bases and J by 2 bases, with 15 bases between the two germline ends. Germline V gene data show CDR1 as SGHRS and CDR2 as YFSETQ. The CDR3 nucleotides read TGCGCCAGTAATAGGGGAACGGACACAGATACGCAGTATTTT. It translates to CASNRGTDTDTQYF. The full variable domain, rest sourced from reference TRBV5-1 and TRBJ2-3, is KAGVTQTPRYLIKTRGQQVTLSCSPISGHRSVSWYQQTPGQGLQFLFEYFSETQRNKGNFPGRFSGRQFSNSRSEMNVSTLELGDSALYLCASNRGTDTDTQYFGPGTRLTVL.

The CDR3 DNA sequence: TGTGCCAGCAGTCTCCGACAGGGGGCGACAGATACGCAGTATTTT. Its translation is CASSLRQGATDTQYF. This chain links TRBV6-6 with TRBJ2-3; 10 bases fit TRBD1. Germline assignment: CDR1 MNHNY and CDR2 SVGAGI (reference sequence). V shed 5 bases and J 3 bases; nucleotides not matched to a gene: 5. This CDR3 spans 15 amino acids.

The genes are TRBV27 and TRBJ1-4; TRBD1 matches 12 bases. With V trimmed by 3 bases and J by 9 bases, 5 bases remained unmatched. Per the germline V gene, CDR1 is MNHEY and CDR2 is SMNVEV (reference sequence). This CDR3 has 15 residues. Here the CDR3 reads CASSFGTGGGKKLFF. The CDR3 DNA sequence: TGTGCCAGCAGTTTCGGGACAGGGGGCGGAAAAAAACTGTTTTTT.

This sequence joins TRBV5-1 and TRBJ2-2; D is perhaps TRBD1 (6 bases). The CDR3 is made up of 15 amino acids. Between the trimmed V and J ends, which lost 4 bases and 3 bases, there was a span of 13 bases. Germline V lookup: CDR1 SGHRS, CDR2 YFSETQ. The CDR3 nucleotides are TGCGCCAGCAGCGGGTGGGGGCAGTACACCGGGGAGCTGTTTTTT. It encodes CASSGWGQYTGELFF.